This T cell receptor beta chain is from a study of CD8 T cells in ankylosing spondylitis. Study results and caveats: Prior work had noted some motif variants in reactive arthritis blood and synovial fluid. Disease-linked clones, CD8+, were relatively rare in peripheral blood.

Scientists made TCR beta libraries using quantitative 5'-RACE with molecular barcodes. TCRdb reprocessed the 5' RACE reads via MiXCR and lists one record per CDR3 protein. The sample records about 240,000 distinct CDR3 sequences, 8% to 9.5% being singletons. Turning to this clonotype: The antigen remains unidentified.

CDR3 length: 15 residues. Germline trimming cut 7 bases from V and 1 base from J; bases unmatched to any gene: 9. The source is a male donor with ankylosing spondylitis or in good health (not recorded which). The chain couples TRBV12-3 or TRBV12-4 to TRBJ1-1, with 7 bases lining up with TRBD1. Material: blood, either unsorted or a sorted T cell fraction (not recorded which). The CDR3 DNA reads TGTGCCAGCACCTTAGGACAGGTCGCGAACACTGAAGCTTTCTTT. Translated, it gives CASTLGQVANTEAFF.